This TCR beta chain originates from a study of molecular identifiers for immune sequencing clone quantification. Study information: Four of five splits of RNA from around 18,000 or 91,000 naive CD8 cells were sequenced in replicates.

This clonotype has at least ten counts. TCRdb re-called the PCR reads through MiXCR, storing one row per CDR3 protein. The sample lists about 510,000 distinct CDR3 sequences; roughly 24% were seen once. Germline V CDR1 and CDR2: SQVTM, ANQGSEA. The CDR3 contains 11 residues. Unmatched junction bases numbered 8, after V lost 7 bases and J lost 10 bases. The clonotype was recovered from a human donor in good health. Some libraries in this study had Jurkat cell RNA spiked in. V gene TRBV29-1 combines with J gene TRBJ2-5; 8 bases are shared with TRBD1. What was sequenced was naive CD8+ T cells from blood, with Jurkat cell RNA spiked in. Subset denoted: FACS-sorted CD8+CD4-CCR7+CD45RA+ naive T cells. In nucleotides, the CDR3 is TGCAGCGCTACCTTTGACAGGGGCCAGTACTTC. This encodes CSATFDRGQYF. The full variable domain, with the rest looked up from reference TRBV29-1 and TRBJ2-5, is SAVISQKPSRDICQRGTSLTIQCQVDSQVTMMFWYRQQPGQSLTLIATANQGSEATYESGFVIDKFPISRPNLTFSTLTVSNMSPEDSSIYLCSATFDRGQYFGPGTRLLVL.